This T cell receptor (beta chain) was sequenced for a study of shared clonotypes between healthy human individuals. Study-level background: The donors, two women and a few men, were aged 18 to 49.

Study-wide results and limits: Unshared clonotypes carried lower generation probabilities than those common to all four donors. What rarefaction showed was incomplete sorted-subset sequencing despite large depth.

About this clone itself: Antigen: not known.

Naive CD8 cells lacked CD45RO and underwent positive selection for CCR7, leaving out terminally differentiated effector memory CD45RA+ cells. The CDR3 loop spans 14 amino acids. Germline-derived CDR1 and CDR2 are SGHDT and YYEEEE. V shed 0 bases, J shed 5 bases, and the junction held 5 bases outside the gene matches. Authors' data handling: Quality scores were absent from the junction-only immunoSEQ sequences, so filtering differed. The method was immunoSEQ multiplex PCR; TCRdb's version includes in-frame clones alone and lacks a portion of them. D and trimming come from the DNA, and the V and J calls and clone size come from that table. The data hold 2 million or so clones, with about 95% observed a single time.

This clonotype originated in a man aged 18-30 years in good health. Sequencing input: naive CD8+ T cells sorted from blood. This sequence joins TRBV5-6 and TRBJ2-7, with TRBD1 identical over 7 bases. The CDR3 protein is CASSLGTGVDEQYF. CDR3 coding DNA: TGTGCCAGCAGCTTGGGTACAGGGGTAGACGAGCAGTACTTC.